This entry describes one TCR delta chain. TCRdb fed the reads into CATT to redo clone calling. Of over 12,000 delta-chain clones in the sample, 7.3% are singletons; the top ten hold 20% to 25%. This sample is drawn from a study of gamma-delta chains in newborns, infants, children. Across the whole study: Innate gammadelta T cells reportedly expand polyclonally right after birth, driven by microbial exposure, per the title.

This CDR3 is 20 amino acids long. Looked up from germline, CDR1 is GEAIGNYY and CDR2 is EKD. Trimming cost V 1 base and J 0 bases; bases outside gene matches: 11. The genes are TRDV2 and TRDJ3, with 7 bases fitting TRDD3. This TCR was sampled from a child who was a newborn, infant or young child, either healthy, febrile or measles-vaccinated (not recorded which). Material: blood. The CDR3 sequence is CACDTSLLGPSSWDTRQMFF. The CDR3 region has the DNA TGTGCCTGTGACACTTCCTTACTGGGGCCTAGCTCCTGGGACACCCGACAGATGTTTTTC.